The clone carrying this TCR beta chain showed up many times. Its antigen is currently unknown. These data come from a study of Graves' ophthalmopathy and Graves' hyperthyroidism. Study conclusions and caveats: Separation of ophthalmopathy from stable hyperthyroidism was achieved by a 13-signature model, at about 90% sensitivity and around 81% specificity.

Germline V lookup: CDR1 SGDLS, CDR2 YYNGEE. The CDR3 length is 14 residues. The V end was cut by 3 bases, the J end by 2 bases, with 11 bases between. Amplification from RNA transcripts yielded the TCR beta CDR3 regions. HTBI primers were used in a first-round RT-PCR, which preceded a second-round multiplex PCR. TCRdb called the multiplex PCR reads again in MiXCR, with one record for every CDR3 protein. Of around 400,000 distinct CDR3 sequences in the sample, around 20% are singletons; the top ten hold roughly 1.5%. Sequencing was done on a sample of peripheral blood. This clonotype was sampled from a woman in her late teens or twenties with Graves' ophthalmopathy. The chain joins TRBV9 to TRBJ2-5, with D possibly TRBD1 on 7 matching bases. CDR3 DNA: TGTGCCAGCAGCGCCTCAGGGGGGCAAGAGACCCAGTACTTC. Protein: CASSASGGQETQYF.